Each of the 28 T cell receptor beta chains below was sequenced from the same sample in a study of blood T cell repertoires in COVID-19. Only in-frame clones appear in the TCRdb table, and some are missing; sequencing was by immunoSEQ multiplex PCR. Seen here are about 170,000 clones, 84% observed once, and the top ten hold 7.5% to 9.5%. The sequenced sample consisted of peripheral blood. The receptors derive from a man aged 40-49 years who had recovered from COVID-19.

The chain links TRBV6-1 to TRBJ2-3; TRBD2 matches 14 bases. The CDR3 loop spans 22 amino acids. The V gene's germline CDR1 is MNHNS and CDR2 SASEGT. The J segment lost 3 bases and the V segment lost 1 base, leaving 18 bases of the junction unmatched. In DNA, the CDR3 is TGTGCCAGCAGTGAAGGAGACAGTCCCCTGGGACTAGCGGGGGTACGGACAGATACGCAGTATTTT. Encoded protein: CASSEGDSPLGLAGVRTDTQYF.

This clone has more than one count but fewer than ten. V and J are TRBV4-2 and TRBJ2-1; D is ambiguous. This CDR3 is built from 16 residues. The V gene lost 1 base and the J gene lost 6 bases, with 16 bases spanning the gap. Germline CDR1 LGHNA, CDR2 YNFKEQ. The CDR3 region has the DNA TGTGCCAGCAGCCAAGGTGAGACTCCCCCGGGCAATGAGCAGTTCTTC. This translates into CASSQGETPPGNEQFF.

The CDR3 region has the DNA TGCGCCAGCAGCCAAGAGTATAGCGGGTGGGAGGTGGACATTCAGTACTTC. This encodes CASSQEYSGWEVDIQYF. This chain connects TRBV4-3 to TRBJ2-4; 7 bases map to TRBD2. CDR1 is LGHNA, CDR2 YSLEER, per germline. V was clipped by 0 bases and J by 8 bases; unmatched bases: 13. The CDR3 runs to 17 residues.

This chain links TRBV18 with TRBJ1-2; the D gene is possibly TRBD1 (6 bases). CDR1 is KGHSH and CDR2 is LQKENI in the germline V gene. The CDR3 has 17 residues. Deletions cut 3 bases from V and 4 bases from J, with 21 bases between. CDR3 bases: TGTGCCAGCTCACCTCCGGGACAACTACCAGGAGGCTATGGCTACACCTTC. It is translated as CASSPPGQLPGGYGYTF.

The genes are TRBV6-5 and TRBJ2-2, with D possibly matching TRBD2 (6 bases). This CDR3 has 12 amino acids. The V end was cut by 6 bases, the J end by 5 bases, with 7 bases between. Germline CDR1 and CDR2: MNHEY and SVGAGI. The CDR3 is CASRGGTGELFF. As DNA, the CDR3 is TGTGCCAGCAGGGGGGGTACCGGGGAGCTGTTTTTT.

This sequence joins TRBV9 and TRBJ1-1, with 8 bases matching TRBD1. V gave up 0 bases and J gave up 1 base; unmatched junction bases: 5. Germline CDR1 SGDLS, CDR2 YYNGEE. CDR3 length: 16 amino acids. The CDR3 protein is CASSVGDRGKNTEAFF. CDR3 bases: TGTGCCAGCAGCGTAGGCGACAGGGGTAAGAACACTGAAGCTTTCTTT.

V and J are TRBV6-5 and TRBJ2-7; 9 positions match TRBD1. The CDR3 sequence is 14 residues long. Germline V CDR1 and CDR2: MNHEY, SVGAGI. V was clipped by 6 bases and J by 4 bases; unmatched bases: 7. CDR3 DNA sequence: TGTGCCAGCAGGACTTTGACAGGGGGATACGAGCAGTACTTC. Translated: CASRTLTGGYEQYF.

The V and J genes are TRBV6-5 and TRBJ2-3, with TRBD2 identical over 10 bases. This CDR3 has 16 residues. CDR1 and CDR2 (germline): MNHEY, SVGAGI. After removal of 2 bases from V and 6 bases from J, the junction contained 8 bases not matched to a gene. As DNA, the CDR3 is TGTGCCAGCAGTTACGTTACTAGCGGGATGGGGGATACGCAGTATTTT. Translated, it gives CASSYVTSGMGDTQYF.

V is TRBV9 and J is TRBJ2-2; tentative D call: TRBD2 (6 bases). The CDR3 loop spans 14 amino acids. Trimming took 5 bases from V and 0 from J, leaving 8 bases between them. Germline V gene data show CDR1 as SGDLS and CDR2 as YYNGEE. The CDR3 coding sequence is TGTGCCAGCAGAACGGGGGCGAACACCGGGGAGCTGTTTTTT. Residues: CASRTGANTGELFF.

This chain connects TRBV18 to TRBJ2-3, with TRBD1 matching 9 bases. V trimming: 2 bases; J trimming: 4 bases; junction bases outside the gene matches: 4. CDR1 is KGHSH, CDR2 LQKENI, per germline. This CDR3 has 15 residues. The CDR3: CASSPGTGFSDTQYF. DNA for the CDR3: TGTGCCAGCTCACCAGGGACAGGGTTTTCAGATACGCAGTATTTT.

The chain joins TRBV25-1 to TRBJ2-1; TRBD1 agrees at 8 bases. The CDR3 loop spans 14 amino acids. Germline trimming cut 2 bases from V and 7 bases from J; bases unmatched to any gene: 4. Germline CDR1 is MGHDK and CDR2 is SYGVNS. The CDR3 here is CASSERTGRNEQFF. In DNA, the CDR3 is TGTGCCAGCAGTGAACGGACAGGGCGGAATGAGCAGTTCTTC.

The CDR3 DNA reads TGTGCCAGCAGCGGACAGGGGGCGGGTGGCTACACCTTC. It translates to CASSGQGAGGYTF. The V call is TRBV6-6, the J call TRBJ1-2; TRBD1 matches 11 bases. Germline loops: CDR1 MNHNY, CDR2 SVGAGI (reference sequence). This CDR3 has 13 amino acids. V trimming: 6 bases; J trimming: 7 bases; junction bases outside the gene matches: 4.

This sequence joins TRBV4-2 and TRBJ2-2, with D unresolved. The CDR3 totals 12 residues. Trimming took 8 bases from V and 6 from J, leaving 10 bases between them. Germline CDR1 and CDR2: LGHNA and YNFKEQ. The CDR3 region has the DNA TGTGCCAGCTCCAGGTGGGCCGGGGAGCTGTTTTTT. Protein: CASSRWAGELFF.

The chain combines TRBV19 with TRBJ1-3; D is unclear. Germline CDR1 is LNHDA and CDR2 is SQIVND (reference sequence). The CDR3 extends over 12 amino acids. CDR3 sequence: CACGAPGNTIYF. The CDR3 DNA is TGTGCTTGCGGCGCCCCAGGAAACACCATATATTTT.

The rearrangement links TRBV4-3 to TRBJ1-5; D gene unclear. The CDR3 covers 16 residues. The germline V gene has CDR1 LGHNA and CDR2 YSLEER. V was clipped by 0 bases and J by 5 bases, with 14 bases between them. DNA of the CDR3: TGCGCCAGCAGCCAAGATCTTGGGAGTTTCCATCAGCCCCAGCATTTT. Protein: CASSQDLGSFHQPQHF.

This clone showed up just a few times. The chain links TRBV28 to TRBJ2-2, with 14 bases lining up with TRBD2. CDR3 length equals 15 residues. Germline CDR1 and CDR2: MDHEN and SYDVKM. Trimming cost V 8 bases and J 2 bases; bases outside gene matches: 1. The CDR3 loop reads CASGLAGGNTGELFF. As DNA, the CDR3 is TGTGCCAGCGGACTAGCGGGAGGTAACACCGGGGAGCTGTTTTTT.

This rearrangement joins TRBV21-1 to TRBJ2-7; the table's TRBD1 call for D was not verified on the DNA. TRBV21-1 is a pseudogene locus. There are 16 residues in the CDR3. This chain's CDR3 is CASSKGEQGGPYEQYF. CDR3 nucleotide sequence: TGTGCCAGCAGCAAAGGGGAGCAGGGGGGACCCTACGAGCAGTACTTC.

This clone was detected only once. The J gene is TRBJ2-3, the V gene TRBV7-3; 7 bases match TRBD1. The CDR3 loop spans 13 amino acids. Germline V gene lookup returns CDR1 SGHTA and CDR2 FQGTGA. Losses at the gene ends were 8 bases for V and 3 bases for J; bases not matched to a gene: 5. The CDR3 DNA sequence: TGTGCCAGCCAGGTGACAGGGACAGATACGCAGTATTTT. Translation: CASQVTGTDTQYF.

This rearrangement joins TRBV28 to TRBJ1-5; D might be TRBD1 (6 bases). This CDR3 region has 15 residues. The V end lost 5 bases, the J end lost 4 bases, and 15 bases lay between the germline ends. The germline V gene encodes CDR1 MDHEN and CDR2 SYDVKM. The CDR3 sequence is CASSLQGEWNQPQHF. CDR3 bases: TGTGCCAGCAGTCTACAGGGTGAATGGAATCAGCCCCAGCATTTT.

The chain is built from TRBV19 and TRBJ1-6, with a tentative D call TRBD1 (6 bases). The CDR3 sequence is 15 residues long. Trimming removed 3 bases at V and 9 bases at J, with 15 bases between. The germline V gene encodes CDR1 LNHDA and CDR2 SQIVND (reference sequence). The CDR3 DNA follows: TGTGCCAGTAGTATGGGTACAGGGAAGGGTTCACCCCTCCACTTT. It is translated as CASSMGTGKGSPLHF. Combining the CDR3 with reference TRBV19 and TRBJ1-6 gives the whole variable domain DGGITQSPKYLFRKEGQNVTLSCEQNLNHDAMYWYRQDPGQGLRLIYYSQIVNDFQKGDIAEGYSVSREKKESFPLTVTSAQKNPTAFYLCASSMGTGKGSPLHFGNGTRLTVT.

This clone was observed once. CDR3 loop: CASSFNSNQPQHF. CDR3 bases: TGTGCCAGTAGCTTTAATAGCAATCAGCCCCAGCATTTT. The chain carries TRBV19 and TRBJ1-5; D is ambiguous. The CDR3 spans 13 residues. The V end was cut by 6 bases, the J end by 0 bases, with 6 bases between. Germline V gene data show CDR1 as LNHDA and CDR2 as SQIVND (reference sequence).

In this sample, this clone turned up a few times. The chain has TRBV7-6 and TRBJ1-4; D unresolved. Trimming took 2 bases from V and 4 from J, leaving 8 bases between them. The CDR3 runs to 14 residues. Germline CDR1 reads SGHVS; CDR2 reads FNYEAQ. In DNA, the CDR3 is TGTGCCAGCAGCTTAACGGGGAGTAATGAAAAACTGTTTTTT. It specifies CASSLTGSNEKLFF.

This rearrangement joins TRBV5-6 to TRBJ2-7; no firm D call. The V end lost 3 bases, the J end lost 1 base, and 5 bases lay between the germline ends. The CDR3 contains 12 residues. Germline values: CDR1 SGHDT, CDR2 YYEEEE. CDR3 region: CASSSQSYEQYF. The CDR3 bases are TGTGCCAGCAGCTCGCAGTCCTACGAGCAGTACTTC.

This chain connects TRBV4-3 to TRBJ1-5; D perhaps matches TRBD1 (6 bases). Germline-derived CDR1 and CDR2 are LGHNA and YSLEER. V was shortened by 0 bases and J by 7 bases, with 10 bases between the two germline ends. The CDR3 has 14 residues. The chain's CDR3 is CASSQEGGGQPQHF. For the CDR3, the DNA is TGCGCCAGCAGCCAAGAAGGGGGGGGCCAGCCCCAGCATTTT.

The chain uses TRBV15 and TRBJ1-1; 9 bases are a match to TRBD1. CDR1 is LNHNV and CDR2 is YYDKDF in the germline V gene (reference sequence). The V gene end was trimmed by 5 bases and the J gene end by 7 bases; junction bases not matched to a gene: 11. This CDR3 has 15 amino acids. This CDR3 is CATSEWGQGGREAFF. In nucleotides, the CDR3 is TGTGCCACCAGCGAGTGGGGACAGGGAGGCCGTGAAGCTTTCTTT.

V is TRBV6-5 and J is TRBJ1-3; maybe TRBD1 (5 bases). The CDR3 runs to 14 residues. The V end lost 8 bases, the J end lost 1 base, and 12 bases lay between the germline ends. The germline V gene has CDR1 MNHEY and CDR2 SVGAGI. CDR3 region: CASSRGISGNTIYF. The CDR3 DNA sequence: TGTGCCAGCTCACGGGGGATATCTGGAAACACCATATATTTT.

The chain is built from TRBV7-2 and TRBJ2-7; D may be TRBD1 (5 bases). This CDR3 has 13 amino acids. Trimming shortened V by 3 bases and J by 2 bases, and 8 bases separated the two germline ends. Germline V lookup: CDR1 SGHTA, CDR2 FQGNSA. In nucleotides, the CDR3 is TGTGCCAGCAGCTTCAGGGCCCCCTACGAGCAGTACTTC. It is translated as CASSFRAPYEQYF.

This clone was counted a few times. The chain recombines TRBV7-9 with TRBJ2-7; D ambiguous. The V gene's germline CDR1 is SEHNR and CDR2 FQNEAQ (reference sequence). V shed 7 bases and J shed 3 bases, with 10 bases lying between them. This CDR3 region has 12 residues. The chain's CDR3 is CASTIDNYEQYF. In DNA form, the CDR3 reads TGTGCCAGCACGATTGACAACTACGAGCAGTACTTC.